Below are 29 T cell receptor beta chains sequenced from a single sample in a study of high-grade serous ovarian cancer treatment subgroups. The tumor samples were collected prior to definitive surgery or chemotherapy. The protocol was immunoSEQ multiplex PCR, while the TCRdb copy is restricted to in-frame clones and leaves out a portion. In the table there are around 30,000 clones, about 86% of which are singletons. Sample: tumor tissue. These receptors originate from a human donor with high-grade serous ovarian cancer.

This rearrangement joins TRBV5-5 to TRBJ1-2, with D perhaps matching TRBD1 (5 bases). The CDR3 is 14 residues long. CDR1 is SGHKS and CDR2 is YYEKEE in the germline V gene (reference sequence). Trimming left V 1 base short and J 4 bases short, with 11 bases between. The CDR3 sequence is CASSLRDRSYGYTF. CDR3 DNA: TGTGCCAGCAGCTTGCGGGACCGCAGCTATGGCTACACCTTC.

Points on this clone: Because the CDR3 is missing its conserved closing phenylalanine or tryptophan, this is likely a read error. The CDR3 region is CASSQGGQHYGYTL. DNA of the CDR3: TGTGCCAGCAGCCAAGGCGGGCAGCACTATGGCTACACCCTC. The V gene is TRBV4-2, the J gene TRBJ1-2; D gene ambiguous. CDR3 length equals 14 residues. V shed 1 base and J shed 3 bases, with 9 bases lying between them. CDR1 is LGHNA, CDR2 YNFKEQ, per germline.

The rearrangement links TRBV19 to TRBJ2-3; no firm D call. The CDR3 loop spans 19 amino acids. V was trimmed by 4 bases and J by 2 bases, leaving 25 bases between them. Germline assignment: CDR1 LNHDA and CDR2 SQIVND (reference sequence). CDR3 loop: CASSTLAPLFGRATDTQYF. The CDR3 DNA sequence: TGTGCCAGTAGTACATTGGCACCACTCTTTGGTAGGGCCACAGATACGCAGTATTTT.

The chain employs TRBV27 and TRBJ1-5; the D is unclear. CDR3 length equals 16 residues. Germline-derived CDR1 and CDR2 are MNHEY and SMNVEV (reference sequence). The germline V and J ends were trimmed by 0 bases and 3 bases, with 12 bases remaining between them. The CDR3 DNA is TGTGCCAGCAGTTTATCCGGCCTGATAGACAATCAGCCCCAGCATTTT. Protein: CASSLSGLIDNQPQHF.

CDR3 residues: CASSQGLAGPYNEQFF. The CDR3 DNA is TGCGCCAGCAGTCAGGGACTAGCGGGACCCTACAATGAGCAGTTCTTC. The chain recombines TRBV4-1 with TRBJ2-1, with 13 bases aligning to TRBD2. V lost 6 bases, J lost 2 bases, and 4 bases stayed unmatched. The CDR3 runs 16 residues. Germline V gene sequence: CDR1 MGHRA, CDR2 YSYEKL.

The V and J genes are TRBV6-1 and TRBJ2-1; D unresolved. V dropped 5 bases and J dropped 10 bases, with 21 bases sitting between them. Germline loops: CDR1 MNHNS, CDR2 SASEGT. The CDR3 totals 15 residues. CDR3 region: CASSPSLSPSGEQFF. Here the CDR3 DNA reads TGTGCCAGCAGTCCAAGCCTTAGCCCCTCCGGGGAGCAGTTCTTC.

The chain recombines TRBV15 with TRBJ1-5; TRBD1 matches at 8 bases. V lost 4 bases to trimming and J lost 6 bases; unmatched junction nucleotides: 8. The CDR3 loop spans 15 amino acids. Germline V gene sequence: CDR1 LNHNV, CDR2 YYDKDF (reference sequence). The chain's CDR3 is CATSKLQGVIQPQHF. Written as DNA, the CDR3 is TGTGCCACCAGCAAATTACAGGGGGTTATTCAGCCCCAGCATTTT.

This clone came up a few times. A junction end diverges from the germline sequence, so it may reflect a read error. The genes are TRBV13 and TRBJ1-1, with D unclear. Germline V lookup: CDR1 PRHDT, CDR2 FYEKMQ (reference sequence). This CDR3 has 13 residues. The chain's CDR3 is CASSYTVKTEAFF. Written as DNA, the CDR3 is TGTGCCAGCAGCTACACGGTGAAAACTGAAGCTTTCTTT.

The chain links TRBV7-9 to TRBJ2-7; TRBD1 agrees at 8 bases. J lost 4 bases, V lost 0 bases, and 17 bases had no gene match. The CDR3 is made up of 19 amino acids. In germline, CDR1 is SEHNR, CDR2 FQNEAQ (reference sequence). CDR3 nucleotide sequence: TGTGCCAGCAGCTTAGCCGACAGGGGATGGGACCCACCGGCGTACGAGCAGTACTTC. This translates into CASSLADRGWDPPAYEQYF.

This clone has more than one count but fewer than ten. The gene calls are TRBV19 and TRBJ1-5, with TRBD1 identical over 7 bases. J gave up 0 bases and V 10 bases, and 9 bases lay outside the gene matches. Per the germline V gene, CDR1 is LNHDA and CDR2 is SQIVND (reference sequence). CDR3 size: 15 residues. CDR3 bases: TGTGCCACCTCACAGGGGATTTATAGCAATCAGCCCCAGCATTTT. Its protein product is CATSQGIYSNQPQHF.

V usage is TRBV28 and J usage is TRBJ2-7; 13 nucleotides agree with TRBD2. This CDR3 spans 17 amino acids. In germline, CDR1 is MDHEN, CDR2 SYDVKM. Trimming cost V 3 bases and J 3 bases; bases outside gene matches: 8. CDR3 amino acids: CASSFKGLAGAVYEQYF. CDR3 bases: TGTGCCAGCAGTTTTAAAGGACTAGCGGGAGCAGTCTACGAGCAGTACTTC.

This clone was counted only a few times. The chain joins TRBV7-3 to TRBJ2-5; no reliable D call. CDR1 is SGHTA and CDR2 is FQGTGA in the germline V gene. The CDR3 runs to 16 residues. V lost 0 bases, J lost 0 bases, and 11 bases lay in between. In nucleotides, the CDR3 is TGTGCCAGCAGCTTAACCGGACGTAGAAACCAAGAGACCCAGTACTTC. Its protein is CASSLTGRRNQETQYF.

The chain links TRBV20-1 to TRBJ2-6; D gene uncertain. Trimming shortened V by 4 bases and J by 2 bases, and 0 bases separated the two germline ends. This CDR3 is built from 11 residues. Looked up from germline, CDR1 is DFQATT and CDR2 is SNEGSKA (reference sequence). The CDR3 DNA reads as TGCAGTGCTACTGGGGCCAACGTCCTGACTTTC. Amino acid sequence: CSATGANVLTF.

The rearrangement links TRBV2 to TRBJ2-1; 10 nucleotides align to TRBD2. This CDR3 has 18 residues. Germline CDR1 SNHLY, CDR2 FYNNEI. J lost 5 bases, V lost 0 bases, and 10 bases had no gene match. The CDR3 region is CASSEAGTVLAGHNEQFF. The CDR3 DNA reads as TGTGCCAGCAGTGAAGCGGGGACGGTACTAGCGGGACACAATGAGCAGTTCTTC.

The CDR3: CASRARGAGYEQYF. CDR3 DNA sequence: TGTGCCAGCAGAGCCCGGGGGGCGGGCTACGAGCAGTACTTC. This chain links TRBV5-6 with TRBJ2-7; D is possibly TRBD2 (7 bases). Germline V gene sequence: CDR1 SGHDT, CDR2 YYEEEE. V was cut by 5 bases and J by 3 bases, with 15 bases left in between. This CDR3 spans 14 amino acids.

V gene TRBV11-2 combines with J gene TRBJ2-1; 7 nucleotides match TRBD1. V trimming: 4 bases; J trimming: 4 bases; junction bases outside the gene matches: 7. Per the germline V gene, CDR1 is SGHAT and CDR2 is FQNNGV. This CDR3 has 15 amino acids. The DNA for the CDR3 is TGTGCCAGCAGCTCTACACAGGGGTCATACAATGAGCAGTTCTTC. Encoded protein: CASSSTQGSYNEQFF.

The V call is TRBV19, the J call TRBJ2-7; D may correspond to TRBD1 or TRBD2 (6 bases each). Germline loops: CDR1 LNHDA, CDR2 SQIVND (reference sequence). The CDR3 contains 14 residues. With 4 bases removed from V and 6 bases from J, the gap between germline ends came to 16 bases. The DNA for the CDR3 is TGTGCCAGTAGTAGTATGGGGGGCCTCTCCGAGCAGTACTTC. Translating it yields CASSSMGGLSEQYF.

This clone was found a few times. The chain has TRBV6-1 and TRBJ1-1; no clear D. The V end lost 10 bases, the J end lost 0 bases, and 12 bases lay between the germline ends. The CDR3 extends over 13 amino acids. CDR1 is MNHNS, CDR2 SASEGT, per germline. CDR3 DNA: TGTGCCACCTTGAACCGGGTGAACACTGAAGCTTTCTTT. Protein: CATLNRVNTEAFF.

V usage is TRBV7-9 and J usage is TRBJ2-1; 12 bases are a match to TRBD2. The CDR3 runs 17 residues. Trimming took 4 bases from V and 4 from J; bases not matched to a gene: 8. Looked up from germline, CDR1 is SEHNR and CDR2 is FQNEAQ (reference sequence). The chain's CDR3 is CASSSWTSGIQYNEQFF. DNA for the CDR3: TGTGCCAGCAGCTCCTGGACTAGCGGGATTCAATACAATGAGCAGTTCTTC.

This clone was observed a single time. This rearrangement joins TRBV6-5 to TRBJ2-2, with a tentative D call TRBD1 (5 bases). V was clipped by 6 bases and J by 8 bases, with 16 bases between them. The CDR3 has 14 residues. Germline CDR1 MNHEY, CDR2 SVGAGI. CDR3 region: CASSRDSKIGELFF. CDR3 DNA sequence: TGTGCCAGCAGCCGAGACAGCAAGATAGGGGAGCTGTTTTTT.

The chain employs TRBV7-3 and TRBJ2-1; D gene unclear. V lost 5 bases and J 7 bases, leaving 9 bases between the germline ends. Germline V gene lookup returns CDR1 SGHTA and CDR2 FQGTGA. The CDR3 extends over 12 amino acids. The CDR3 nucleotides read TGTGCCAGCAGCACAACTACTAATGAGCAGTTCTTC. It encodes CASSTTTNEQFF.

The chain uses TRBV18 and TRBJ2-1; either TRBD1 or TRBD2 may supply D (5 bases each). The CDR3 has 13 amino acids. V was shortened by 6 bases and J by 8 bases, with 14 bases between the two germline ends. Germline lookup yields CDR1 KGHSH and CDR2 LQKENI. Written as DNA, the CDR3 is TGTGCCAGCTCGGGGAGACAGACCCATGAGCAGTTCTTC. Protein: CASSGRQTHEQFF.

The chain links TRBV7-9 to TRBJ2-7, with 11 nucleotides matching TRBD2. Germline V gene data show CDR1 as SEHNR and CDR2 as FQNEAQ (reference sequence). CDR3 length: 15 amino acids. The V gene end was trimmed by 0 bases and the J gene end by 7 bases; junction bases not matched to a gene: 5. CDR3 in amino acids: CASSLATSGKMEQYF. In nucleotides, the CDR3 is TGTGCCAGCAGCTTAGCGACTAGCGGGAAAATGGAGCAGTACTTC.

This chain joins TRBV6-4 and TRBJ2-7; D not resolved. Trimming stripped 5 bases from V and 4 bases from J, with 9 bases between. The CDR3 loop spans 12 amino acids. Germline loops: CDR1 MRHNA, CDR2 SNTAGT. CDR3 protein: CASSPLHYEQYF. CDR3 nucleotide sequence: TGTGCCAGCAGTCCCCTACATTACGAGCAGTACTTC.

This chain links TRBV15 with TRBJ2-1, with 7 bases identical to TRBD2. CDR3 length: 15 residues. Per germline, CDR1 LNHNV and CDR2 YYDKDF (reference sequence). After removal of 5 bases from V and 4 bases from J, the junction contained 8 bases not matched to a gene. This CDR3 is CATSGGVARYNEQFF. Written as DNA, the CDR3 is TGTGCCACCAGCGGGGGGGTAGCGCGGTACAATGAGCAGTTCTTC.

The chain joins TRBV29-1 to TRBJ2-5; 8 bases line up with TRBD1. CDR3 length: 15 amino acids. V lost 4 bases and J lost 5; bases outside the gene matches: 12. Germline CDR1 and CDR2: SQVTM and ANQGSEA. The CDR3 here is CSVGDFQGARETQYF. The CDR3 DNA sequence: TGCAGCGTTGGAGACTTCCAGGGGGCGAGGGAGACCCAGTACTTC.

The rearrangement links TRBV21-1 to TRBJ2-1; the table calls TRBD2, which could not be checked here. TRBV21-1 is given as a pseudogene. The CDR3 is made up of 16 amino acids. The DNA for the CDR3 is TGTGCCAGCAGCAAAATCGGACTAGCGAGCTACAATGAGCAGTTCTTC. Its translation: CASSKIGLASYNEQFF.

This chain connects TRBV14 to TRBJ2-2, with 7 bases aligning to TRBD2. J was trimmed by 1 base and V by 4 bases; bases with no gene match: 6. The CDR3 is 16 amino acids. Germline CDR1 reads SGHDN; CDR2 reads FVKESK. The DNA of the CDR3 is TGTGCCAGCAGCCGGGGCGGGAGAGGGAACACCGGGGAGCTGTTTTTT. It codes for CASSRGGRGNTGELFF.

This chain joins TRBV18 and TRBJ2-7, with D maybe TRBD2 (6 bases). Germline assignment: CDR1 KGHSH and CDR2 LQKENI. V lost 5 bases, J lost 6 bases, and 11 bases lay in between. The CDR3 length is 12 residues. CDR3 coding DNA: TGTGCCAGCTCAGTCTATAGCGGCGAGCAGTACTTC. Protein product: CASSVYSGEQYF.